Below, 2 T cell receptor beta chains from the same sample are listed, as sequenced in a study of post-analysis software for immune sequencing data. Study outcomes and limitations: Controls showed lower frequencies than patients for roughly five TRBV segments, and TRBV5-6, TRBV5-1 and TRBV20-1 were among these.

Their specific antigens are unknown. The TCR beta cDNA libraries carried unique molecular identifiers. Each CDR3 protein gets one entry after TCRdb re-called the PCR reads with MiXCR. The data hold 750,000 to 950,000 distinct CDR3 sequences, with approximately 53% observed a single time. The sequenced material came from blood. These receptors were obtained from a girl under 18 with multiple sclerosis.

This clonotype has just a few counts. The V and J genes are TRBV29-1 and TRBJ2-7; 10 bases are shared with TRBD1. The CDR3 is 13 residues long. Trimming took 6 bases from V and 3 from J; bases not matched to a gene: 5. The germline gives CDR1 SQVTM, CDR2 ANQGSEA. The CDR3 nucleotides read TGCAGCGTGGTGACAGGGGGCGGCTACGAGCAGTACTTC. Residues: CSVVTGGGYEQYF.

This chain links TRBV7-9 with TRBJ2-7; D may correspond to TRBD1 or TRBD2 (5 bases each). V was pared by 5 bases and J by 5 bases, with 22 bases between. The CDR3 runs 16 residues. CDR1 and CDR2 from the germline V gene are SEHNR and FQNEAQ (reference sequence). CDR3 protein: CASSPPGPELAHEQYF. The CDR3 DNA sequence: TGTGCCAGCAGCCCTCCGGGACCTGAGCTGGCCCACGAGCAGTACTTC.